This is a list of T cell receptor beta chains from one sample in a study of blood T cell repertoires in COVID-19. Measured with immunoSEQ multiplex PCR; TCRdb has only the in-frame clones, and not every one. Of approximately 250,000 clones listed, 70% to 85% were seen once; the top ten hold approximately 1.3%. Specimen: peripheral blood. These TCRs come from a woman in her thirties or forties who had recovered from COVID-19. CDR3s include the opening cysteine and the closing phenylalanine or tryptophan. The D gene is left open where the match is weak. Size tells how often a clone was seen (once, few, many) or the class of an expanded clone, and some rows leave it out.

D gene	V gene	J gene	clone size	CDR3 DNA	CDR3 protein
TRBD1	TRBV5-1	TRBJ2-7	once	TGCGCCAGCAGCTCGACGGGACAGGGGGTATACGAGCAGTACTTC	CASSSTGQGVYEQYF
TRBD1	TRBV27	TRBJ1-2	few	TGTGCCAGCAGTTTAGGGGCAGGGGGCGCCTATGGCTACACCTTC	CASSLGAGGAYGYTF
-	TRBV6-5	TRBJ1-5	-	TGTGCCAGCAGTAGACTCGACAGCCCCACTCAGCATTTT	CASSRLDSPTQHF
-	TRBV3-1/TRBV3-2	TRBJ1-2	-	TGTGCCAGCAGCCAAGTGATGATGCGCTATGGCTACACCTTC	CASSQVMMRYGYTF
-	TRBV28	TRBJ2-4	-	TGTGCCAGCAGTTTACCAGGGTGGAACATTCAGTACTTC	CASSLPGWNIQYF
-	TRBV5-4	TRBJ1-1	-	TGTGCCAGCACCCACGGGTTGTACACTGAAGCTTTCTTT	CASTHGLYTEAFF
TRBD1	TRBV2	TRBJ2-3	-	TGTGCCAGCAGTGGGCCAGGGGGCCTTGCAGATACGCAGTATTTT	CASSGPGGLADTQYF
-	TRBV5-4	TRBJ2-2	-	TGTGCCAGCACGCCGGGACAGAACACCGGGGAGCTGTTTTTT	CASTPGQNTGELFF
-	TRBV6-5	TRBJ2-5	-	TGTGCCAGCACCTGGCAGCAAGAGACCCAGTACTTC	CASTWQQETQYF
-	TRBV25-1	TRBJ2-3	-	TGTGCCAGCAGCTCACAGACAGGAGATACGCAGTATTTT	CASSSQTGDTQYF
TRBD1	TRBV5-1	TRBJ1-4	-	TGCGCCAGCAGTCTAGGGACCGGGACAGTGGAAGAAAAACTGTTTTTT	CASSLGTGTVEEKLFF
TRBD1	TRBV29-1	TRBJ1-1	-	TGCAGCGTTGAATGGACAGGGACCACTGAAGCTTTCTTT	CSVEWTGTTEAFF
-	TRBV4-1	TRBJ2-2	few	TGCGCCAGCAGCCAAGGAGACGGGACTTCAAACACCGGGGAGCTGTTTTTT	CASSQGDGTSNTGELFF
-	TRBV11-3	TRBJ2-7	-	TGTGCCAGCAGCGGCGGGGGCGGAACCTACGAGCAGTACTTC	CASSGGGGTYEQYF
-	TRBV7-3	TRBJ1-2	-	TGTGCCAGCAGTTTTTCGGGGGATTCTGGCTACACCTTC	CASSFSGDSGYTF
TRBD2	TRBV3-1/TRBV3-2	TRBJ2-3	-	TGTGCCAGCAGCCAAGTAGGCGGGGGGGACACAGATACGCAGTATTTT	CASSQVGGGDTDTQYF
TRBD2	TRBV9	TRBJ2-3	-	TGTGCCAGCAGCGTAGGGGCGGGGGGTCGCACAGATACGCAGTATTTT	CASSVGAGGRTDTQYF
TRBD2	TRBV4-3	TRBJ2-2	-	TGCGCCAGCAGCCAAGGGGGACTAGTGGGCACCGGGGAGCTGTTTTTT	CASSQGGLVGTGELFF
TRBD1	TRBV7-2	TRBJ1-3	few	TGTGCCAGCAGCGCAAGTGGGACAGGCTACTCTGGAAACACCATATATTTT	CASSASGTGYSGNTIYF
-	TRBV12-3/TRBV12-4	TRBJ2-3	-	TGTGCCAGCAGTTCCCTCACAGATACGCAGTATTTT	CASSSLTDTQYF
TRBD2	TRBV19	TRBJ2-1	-	TGTGCCAGTAGTCACGGGACTAGCGGGGGGGCAGATGAGCAGTTCTTC	CASSHGTSGGADEQFF
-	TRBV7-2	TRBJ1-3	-	TGTGCCAGCAGCTTAGTACACCACTCTGGAAACACCATATATTTT	CASSLVHHSGNTIYF
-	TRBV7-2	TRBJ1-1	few	TGTGCCAGCAGCGGCATCAGGGGCAACACTGAAGCTTTCTTT	CASSGIRGNTEAFF
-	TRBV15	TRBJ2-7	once	TGTGCCACCAGCACATATGGGGGCAGCCGCGAGCAGTACTTC	CATSTYGGSREQYF
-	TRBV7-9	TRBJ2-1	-	TGTGCCAGCAGCTTATACCGGGATTGGGACAATGAGCAGTTCTTC	CASSLYRDWDNEQFF
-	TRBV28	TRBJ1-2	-	TGTGCCAGCAGTTCGATTACATATGGCTACACCTTC	CASSSITYGYTF
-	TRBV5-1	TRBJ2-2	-	TGCGCCAGCAGCCCTAACCCAGGGTCCGGGGAGCTGTTTTTT	CASSPNPGSGELFF
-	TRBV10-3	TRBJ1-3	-	TGTGCCATCCAGGGTTTGAGCTCTGGAAACACCATATATTTT	CAIQGLSSGNTIYF
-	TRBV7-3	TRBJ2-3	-	TGTACCAGCAGCTTTTATCGGGCGGGGGCCTCAATAGATACGCAGTATTTT	CTSSFYRAGASIDTQYF
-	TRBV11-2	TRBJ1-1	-	TGTGCCAGCAGCTTATTAACAGGTGTGAACACTGAAGCTTTCTTT	CASSLLTGVNTEAFF
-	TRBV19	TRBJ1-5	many	TGTGCCAGTACCTTTCTGGGGGCTCAGCCCCAGCATTTT	CASTFLGAQPQHF
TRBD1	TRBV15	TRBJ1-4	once	TGTGCCACCAGCAGAGTTGGCAGGGGGGATGAAAAACTGTTTTTT	CATSRVGRGDEKLFF
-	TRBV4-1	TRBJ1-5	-	TGCGCCAGCAGCCAAGATGGAGGCAATCAGCCCCAGCATTTT	CASSQDGGNQPQHF
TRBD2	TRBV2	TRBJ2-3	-	TGTGCCAGCAGTTACGGACTAGCGGCCCACGATACGCAGTATTTT	CASSYGLAAHDTQYF
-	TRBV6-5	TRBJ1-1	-	TGTGCCAGCAGTTACTCGGCAGGGATGAACACTGAAGCTTTCTTT	CASSYSAGMNTEAFF
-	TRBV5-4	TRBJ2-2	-	TGTGCCAGCAGCTCGTCAACAGGGAATCCGAACACCGGGGAGCTGTTTTTT	CASSSSTGNPNTGELFF
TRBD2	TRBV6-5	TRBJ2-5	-	TGTGCCAGCAGGAATAGCGGGGGGAGTCAAGAGACCCAGTACTTC	CASRNSGGSQETQYF
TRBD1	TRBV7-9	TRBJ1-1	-	TGTGCCAGCAGCCGAAACGTCGGGACAGGGGATAGTGAAGCTTTCTTT	CASSRNVGTGDSEAFF
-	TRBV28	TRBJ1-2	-	TGTGCCAGCAGTTTTTCAGCTAACTATGGCTACACCTTC	CASSFSANYGYTF
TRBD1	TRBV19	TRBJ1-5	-	TGTGCCAGTAGTACCGGGACAGGGATCAATCAGCCCCAGCATTTT	CASSTGTGINQPQHF
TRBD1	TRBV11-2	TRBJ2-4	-	TGTGCCAGCAGCTTCCTCCAGGGGGCAGGGACCAAAAACATTCAGTACTTC	CASSFLQGAGTKNIQYF
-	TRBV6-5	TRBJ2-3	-	TGTGCCAGCAGCCGGACACCGAGGCCTACAGATACGCAGTATTTT	CASSRTPRPTDTQYF
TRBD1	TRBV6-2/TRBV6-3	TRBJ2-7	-	TGTGCCAGCAGTACATATCAGGGGGCGCGCGAGCAGTACTTC	CASSTYQGAREQYF
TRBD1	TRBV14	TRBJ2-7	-	TGTGCCAGCAGCCAAGCAACAGGGGGTCCCGGCGAGCAGTACTTC	CASSQATGGPGEQYF
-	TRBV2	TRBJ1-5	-	TGTGCCAGCAGTGCCTCAGGGTTTGATCAGCCCCAGCATTTT	CASSASGFDQPQHF
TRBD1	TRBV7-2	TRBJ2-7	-	TGTGCCAGCAGCCGGACAGGGCTCTACGAGCAGTACTTC	CASSRTGLYEQYF
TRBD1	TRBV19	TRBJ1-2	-	TGTGCCAGTAGGGTGGGACAGGGGGAGCCCTCTAACTATGGCTACACCTTC	CASRVGQGEPSNYGYTF
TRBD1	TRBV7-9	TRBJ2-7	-	TGTGCCAGCAGCGGCGAGACAGGGGGATCAGGCTACGAGCAGTACTTC	CASSGETGGSGYEQYF
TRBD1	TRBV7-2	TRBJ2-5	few	TGTGCCAGCAGCAGTGGACAGGGGGCATGGGAGACCCAGTACTTC	CASSSGQGAWETQYF
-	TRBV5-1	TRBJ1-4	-	TGCGCCAGCAGCTTGGCCGGGATGGCAGATAATGAAAAACTGTTTTTT	CASSLAGMADNEKLFF
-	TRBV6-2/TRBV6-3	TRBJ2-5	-	TGTGCCAGCAGTTACCCTCGACAGGACCAAGAGACCCAGTACTTC	CASSYPRQDQETQYF
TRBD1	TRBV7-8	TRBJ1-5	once	TGTGCCAGCAGCTTAGCTGGGACAGGGAGTAATCAGCCCCAGCATTTT	CASSLAGTGSNQPQHF
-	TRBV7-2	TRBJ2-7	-	TGTGCCAGCAGCTTAGGCCAGGGGTACTACGAGCAGTACTTC	CASSLGQGYYEQYF
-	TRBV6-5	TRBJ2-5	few	TGTGCCAGCAGCATAACTAGCTTGGAGACCCAGTACTTC	CASSITSLETQYF
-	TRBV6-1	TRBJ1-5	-	TGTGCCAGCAGCGAAGACAGGACCCCACCGGGCAATCAGCCCCAGCATTTT	CASSEDRTPPGNQPQHF